This TCR beta chain was documented in a study of cytomegalovirus exposure and HLA in healthy donors. Both 60 Vbeta primers and 13 Jbeta primers went into the PCR. Some clones are missing from TCRdb's copy, which holds only in-frame ones; the method was immunoSEQ multiplex PCR. Among 100,000 to 150,000 clones, more than 75% were seen once, and the ten largest hold 1.3% to 1.5%. CDR1 is ENHRY, CDR2 SYGVKD, per germline. The CDR3 sequence is 16 residues long. Trimming left V 3 bases short and J 6 bases short, with 18 bases between. The sequence was obtained from a female donor in good health and CMV-seronegative. Sequencing used PBMCs. V usage is TRBV10-3 and J usage is TRBJ2-1; D is possibly TRBD2 (5 bases). CDR3 residues: CAISDPGGLARNEQFF. CDR3 DNA sequence: TGTGCCATCAGTGATCCGGGCGGGCTAGCCCGCAATGAGCAGTTCTTC.